This T cell receptor beta chain was captured in a study of post-analysis software for immune sequencing data. For the study at large: The disease courses covered relapsing-remitting, secondary progressive and progressive-relapsing multiple sclerosis. Study observations and caveats: Those samples that were prepared in the same batch co-clustered strongly by F measure. Multiple sclerosis was associated with a significant reduction in normalized Chao1 diversity relative to controls. Several TRBV segments, TRBV5-6, TRBV5-1 and TRBV20-1 among them, were found more frequent in patients than controls.

The trim removed 4 bases at V and 1 base at J, leaving 2 bases unmatched. Germline values: CDR1 SGHRS, CDR2 YFSETQ. The CDR3 has 14 amino acids. Researchers reported that TCR beta cDNA libraries carried unique molecular identifiers. Between roughly 0.9 and 11 million T cells gave rise to around 500,000 cDNA molecules. TCRdb reprocessed the PCR reads with MiXCR, giving one entry per CDR3 protein. The repertoire holds approximately 150,000 distinct CDR3 sequences, with 30% as singletons. A word on this clonotype: Its antigen is not known.

The sample was blood. This clonotype originated in a girl under 18 with multiple sclerosis. The gene calls are TRBV5-1 and TRBJ1-1; 9 bases match TRBD1. CDR3 residues: CASSKGQGNTEAFF. In DNA, the CDR3 is TGCGCCAGCAGCAAGGGACAGGGGAACACTGAAGCTTTCTTT.